This entry lists 12 T cell receptor beta chains sequenced from one sample in a study of T cells in Graves' hyperthyroidism and ophthalmopathy. RNA transcripts served as the template for amplifying TCR beta CDR3 regions. The HTBI primer set served for first-round RT-PCR of the TCR CDR3. From the multiplex PCR reads, TCRdb called clonotypes with MiXCR, one entry per CDR3 protein. Altogether about 560,000 distinct CDR3 sequences are present, 16% being singletons, with the ten largest covering about 17%. Sequenced sample: blood. The receptors come from a young woman with Graves' hyperthyroidism.

This clonotype was picked up many times. This chain links TRBV7-2 with TRBJ1-2; 7 bases match TRBD1. Germline V gene data show CDR1 as SGHTA and CDR2 as FQGNSA. V lost 4 bases, J lost 4 bases, and 3 bases stayed unmatched. There are 13 residues in the CDR3. The CDR3 bases are TGTGCCAGCAGCTCCGCAGGGGGCTATGGCTACACCTTC. Translated, it gives CASSSAGGYGYTF.

The chain couples TRBV18 to TRBJ2-7; 13 bases line up with TRBD2. V trimming: 5 bases; J trimming: 0 bases; junction bases outside the gene matches: 10. This CDR3 contains 18 residues. CDR1 and CDR2 from the germline V gene are KGHSH and LQKENI. CDR3 amino acids: CASSSRGTSGALSYEQYF. The CDR3 nucleotides read TGTGCCAGCTCATCGCGTGGGACTAGCGGGGCCCTCTCCTACGAGCAGTACTTC.

This clonotype was observed many times. The chain recombines TRBV5-1 with TRBJ2-3; D remains ambiguous. Deletions cut 2 bases from V and 3 bases from J, with 10 bases between. The CDR3 has 14 amino acids. The germline V gene has CDR1 SGHRS and CDR2 YFSETQ. The CDR3 region is CASSFETLTDTQYF. CDR3 DNA: TGCGCCAGCAGCTTCGAAACCCTGACAGATACGCAGTATTTT. The whole variable domain, remainder taken from reference TRBV5-1 and TRBJ2-3, is KAGVTQTPRYLIKTRGQQVTLSCSPISGHRSVSWYQQTPGQGLQFLFEYFSETQRNKGNFPGRFSGRQFSNSRSEMNVSTLELGDSALYLCASSFETLTDTQYFGPGTRLTVL.

Ten or more counts support this clonotype. V gene TRBV10-3 combines with J gene TRBJ2-7; D unresolved. Germline loops: CDR1 ENHRY, CDR2 SYGVKD. V lost 4 bases and J lost 2, with 6 bases in between. The CDR3 consists of 12 residues. CDR3 nucleotide sequence: TGTGCCATCAGTGCTACAGCCTACGAGCAGTACTTC. Protein product: CAISATAYEQYF.

In this sample, this clonotype turned up many times. The rearrangement uses TRBV13 and TRBJ2-5; D ambiguous. V lost 2 bases, J lost 5 bases, and 6 bases lay in between. CDR1 and CDR2 (germline): PRHDT, FYEKMQ (reference sequence). This CDR3 contains 12 residues. CDR3 sequence: CASSLSVETQYF. CDR3 nucleotides: TGTGCCAGCAGCTTAAGTGTGGAGACCCAGTACTTC.

This clonotype has ten or more counts. The V gene is TRBV18, the J gene TRBJ2-3; D is perhaps TRBD2 (5 bases). Deletions cut 2 bases from V and 5 bases from J, with 17 bases between. The CDR3 sequence is 16 residues long. Germline CDR1 and CDR2: KGHSH and LQKENI. The CDR3 here is CASSPKDGNQQDTQYF. The CDR3 nucleotides read TGTGCCAGCTCACCAAAGGACGGGAACCAACAAGATACGCAGTATTTT.

This clonotype was found many times. V gene TRBV7-2 combines with J gene TRBJ2-7, with a possible D match to TRBD2 (6 bases). V shed 5 bases and J shed 1 base, with 24 bases lying between them. The length of the CDR3 is 18 residues. Germline lookup yields CDR1 SGHTA and CDR2 FQGNSA. The CDR3 bases are TGTGCCAGCAGCAGGTTTCGGTCGGGAACTAGCAGTTCCTACGAGCAGTACTTC. It specifies CASSRFRSGTSSSYEQYF. The complete variable domain, with remaining parts taken from reference TRBV7-2 and TRBJ2-7, reads GAGVSQSPSNKVTEKGKDVELRCDPISGHTALYWYRQSLGQGLEFLIYFQGNSAPDKSGLPSDRFSAERTGGSVSTLTIQRTQQEDSAVYLCASSRFRSGTSSSYEQYFGPGTRLTVT.

As concerns this clonotype: This may be a read error, as it is one base from a much larger clone. V is TRBV20-1 and J is TRBJ2-1; TRBD1 is a possible D gene (5 bases). CDR3 length equals 12 residues. CDR1 is DFQATT and CDR2 is SNEGSKA in the germline V gene (reference sequence). The CDR3, as DNA: TGCAGTGCAGAAGACAGAATCAATGAGCGGTTCTTC. It is translated as CSAEDRINERFF.

The chain uses TRBV2 and TRBJ2-1; D not resolved. This CDR3 contains 13 residues. Germline V lookup: CDR1 SNHLY, CDR2 FYNNEI. With 4 bases removed from V and 4 bases from J, the gap between germline ends came to 8 bases. The CDR3 is CASSGLDYNEQFF. The CDR3 region has the DNA TGTGCCAGCAGTGGACTGGATTACAATGAGCAGTTCTTC.

This rearrangement joins TRBV3-1 to TRBJ2-1; 11 nucleotides align to TRBD2. There are 15 residues in the CDR3. Germline-derived CDR1 and CDR2 are LGHDT and YNNKEL (reference sequence). The V segment lost 6 bases and the J segment 9 bases; nucleotides outside the gene matches: 10. The CDR3 protein is CASRLSGTSGLEQFF. The CDR3 coding sequence is TGTGCCAGCAGACTGTCCGGGACTAGCGGCCTTGAGCAGTTCTTC.

The V call is TRBV20-1, the J call TRBJ1-1, with 9 positions matching TRBD1. The germline V gene encodes CDR1 DFQATT and CDR2 SNEGSKA (reference sequence). The CDR3 is 13 residues long. Trimming at V came to 6 bases and at J to 6 bases, leaving 8 bases not matched to a gene. The CDR3 reads CSARKTGGAEAFF. CDR3 bases: TGCAGTGCACGCAAGACAGGGGGTGCTGAAGCTTTCTTT.

The chain carries TRBV5-1 and TRBJ2-1; 13 nucleotides align to TRBD2. The CDR3 runs 15 residues. The junction had 1 base not matched to a gene; V was cut back by 2 bases and J by 5 bases. In germline, CDR1 is SGHRS, CDR2 YFSETQ. This CDR3 reads CASSFGLAGDNEQFF. DNA for the CDR3: TGCGCCAGCAGCTTCGGACTAGCGGGGGACAATGAGCAGTTCTTC.